Included here is one TCR beta chain sequence, with context. These data come from a study of control samples from healthy donors and cancer patients. CDR3 length: 13 amino acids. Germline-derived CDR1 and CDR2 are MNHNS and SASEGT. V shed 2 bases and J shed 2 bases, with 6 bases lying between them. Sequencing was performed with immunoSEQ multiplex PCR; in TCRdb, only in-frame clones are kept and a portion is missing. Of about 140,000 clones in the sample, 90% to 95% are singletons; the top ten hold roughly 13%. This receptor was obtained from a man aged 40-55 years in good health. The J gene is TRBJ1-1, the V gene TRBV6-1; D uncertain. The material sequenced was blood. The chain's CDR3 is CASSEHQNTEAFF. CDR3 nucleotides: TGTGCCAGCAGTGAACACCAAAACACTGAAGCTTTCTTT.